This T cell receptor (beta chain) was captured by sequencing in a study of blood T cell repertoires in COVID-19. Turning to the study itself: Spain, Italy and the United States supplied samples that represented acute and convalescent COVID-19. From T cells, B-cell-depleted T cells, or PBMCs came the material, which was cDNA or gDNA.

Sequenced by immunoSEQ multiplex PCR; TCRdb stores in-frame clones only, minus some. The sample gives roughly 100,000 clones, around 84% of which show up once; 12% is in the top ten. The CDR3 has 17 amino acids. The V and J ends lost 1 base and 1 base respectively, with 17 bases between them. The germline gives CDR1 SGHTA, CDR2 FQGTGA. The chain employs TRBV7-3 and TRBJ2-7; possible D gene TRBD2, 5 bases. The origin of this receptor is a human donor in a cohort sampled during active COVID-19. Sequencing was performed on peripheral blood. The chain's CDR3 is CASSLKIFGDNSYEQYF. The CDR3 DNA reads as TGTGCCAGCAGCTTAAAGATTTTCGGGGATAATTCCTACGAGCAGTACTTC.